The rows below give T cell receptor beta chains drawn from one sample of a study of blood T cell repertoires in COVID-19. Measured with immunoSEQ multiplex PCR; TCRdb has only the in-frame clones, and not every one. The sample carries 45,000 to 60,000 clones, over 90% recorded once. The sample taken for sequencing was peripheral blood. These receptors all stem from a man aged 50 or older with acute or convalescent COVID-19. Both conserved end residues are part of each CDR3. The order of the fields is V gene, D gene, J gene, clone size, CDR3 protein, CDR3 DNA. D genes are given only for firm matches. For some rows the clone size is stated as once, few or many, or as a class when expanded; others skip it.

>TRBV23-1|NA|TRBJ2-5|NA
CASSQIPTSRFQETQYF
TGCGCCAGCAGTCAAATCCCAACTTCCCGTTTTCAAGAGACCCAGTACTTC
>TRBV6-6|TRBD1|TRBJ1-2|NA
CASYRGNGYTF
TGTGCCAGTTACAGGGGGAATGGCTACACCTTC
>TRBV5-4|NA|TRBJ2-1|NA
CASSGGNEQFF
TGTGCCAGCAGCGGCGGGAATGAGCAGTTCTTC
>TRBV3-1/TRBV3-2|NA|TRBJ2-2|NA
CASSRQILTGELFF
TGTGCCAGCAGCCGGCAAATTCTCACCGGGGAGCTGTTTTTT
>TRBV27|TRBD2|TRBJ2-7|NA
CASSLRGASGSNAYEQYF
TGTGCCAGCAGTTTAAGGGGAGCTAGCGGGAGTAATGCCTACGAGCAGTACTTC
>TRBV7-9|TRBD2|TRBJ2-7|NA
CASSLASGVSYEQYF
TGTGCCAGCAGCCTTGCTAGCGGGGTCTCCTACGAGCAGTACTTC
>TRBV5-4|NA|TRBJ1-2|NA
CASTPKDSYGYTF
TGTGCCAGCACCCCGAAGGACAGCTATGGCTACACCTTC
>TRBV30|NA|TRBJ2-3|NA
CAWSGTGDTDTQYF
TGTGCCTGGAGCGGGACGGGAGACACAGATACGCAGTATTTT
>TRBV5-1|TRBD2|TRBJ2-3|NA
CASSLGLDLRASGRARDTQYF
TGCGCCAGCAGCTTGGGACTCGATCTGCGCGCTAGCGGGAGGGCACGAGATACGCAGTATTTT
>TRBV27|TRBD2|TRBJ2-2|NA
CASSIASGGNTGELFF
TGTGCCAGCAGCATAGCTAGCGGGGGGAACACCGGGGAGCTGTTTTTT
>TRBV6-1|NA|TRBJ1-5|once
CASSEVRGARVGFGNQPQHF
TGTGCCAGCAGTGAAGTTCGCGGGGCCAGGGTCGGCTTTGGCAATCAGCCCCAGCATTTT
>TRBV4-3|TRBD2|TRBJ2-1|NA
CASSRGASGRRDEQFF
TGCGCCAGCAGCCGAGGAGCTAGCGGGAGGCGGGATGAGCAGTTCTTC
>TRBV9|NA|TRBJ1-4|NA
CASSVRARTNEKLFF
TGTGCCAGCAGCGTGCGTGCCCGGACTAATGAAAAACTGTTTTTT
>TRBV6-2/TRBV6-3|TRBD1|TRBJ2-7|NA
CASSFLTGASSSYEQYF
TGTGCCAGCAGCTTCTTAACAGGGGCCAGTAGCTCCTACGAGCAGTACTTC